Listed here are 16 T cell receptor beta chains from one sample, sequenced in a study of PD-1 blockade in mismatch repair-deficient tumors. Produced via immunoSEQ multiplex PCR; TCRdb's table is partial and in-frame only. The sample records roughly 110,000 clones, about 83% being singletons. The specimen was peripheral blood, collected just over 59 weeks after starting pembrolizumab. The receptors come from an adult with mismatch repair-deficient cancer.

The V and J genes are TRBV7-8 and TRBJ1-3; 8 bases match TRBD1. The CDR3 extends over 15 amino acids. Looked up from germline, CDR1 is SGHVS and CDR2 is FQNEAQ. V dropped 4 bases and J dropped 4; count of bases not matched to a gene: 6. CDR3 in amino acids: CASSWTGKEGNTIYF. The CDR3 DNA sequence: TGTGCCAGCAGCTGGACAGGGAAGGAAGGAAACACCATATATTTT.

CDR3 in amino acids: CASSLLGYTEAFF. CDR3 nucleotides: TGTGCCAGCAGTTTACTCGGCTACACTGAAGCTTTCTTT. This chain connects TRBV27 to TRBJ1-1; D is unclear. Between the trimmed V and J ends, which lost 2 bases and 3 bases, there was a span of 7 bases. Germline lookup yields CDR1 MNHEY and CDR2 SMNVEV (reference sequence). There are 13 residues in the CDR3.

The chain links TRBV13 to TRBJ1-2; TRBD1 is a possible D gene (6 bases). Trimming removed 10 bases at V and 6 bases at J, with 18 bases between. The CDR3 sequence is 13 residues long. Per germline, CDR1 PRHDT and CDR2 FYEKMQ (reference sequence). CDR3 coding DNA: TGTGCCATTAAATGGGACACCGAGGATGGCTACACCTTC. Translating gives CAIKWDTEDGYTF. The entire variable domain, with the rest obtained from reference TRBV13 and TRBJ1-2, is as follows: AAGVIQSPRHLIKEKRETATLKCYPIPRHDTVYWYQQGPGQDPQFLISFYEKMQSDKGSIPDRFSAQQFSDYHSELNMSSLELGDSALYFCAIKWDTEDGYTFGSGTRLTVV.

This chain uses TRBV5-1 with TRBJ2-5; D is unresolved. The V and J ends lost 1 base and 4 bases respectively, with 5 bases between them. Germline V lookup: CDR1 SGHRS, CDR2 YFSETQ. The CDR3 has 12 amino acids. The CDR3 DNA reads TGCGCCAGCAGCTTGTCCCTAGAGACCCAGTACTTC. The encoded protein is CASSLSLETQYF.

V is TRBV18 and J is TRBJ1-4; no definite D call. The length of the CDR3 is 14 residues. The germline CDR1 and CDR2 sequences are KGHSH and LQKENI. Deletions cut 3 bases from V and 8 bases from J, with 13 bases between. Here the CDR3 DNA reads TGTGCCAGCTCACCTAGCCCAGGAGAAGAAAAACTGTTTTTT. This gives the protein CASSPSPGEEKLFF.

The J gene is TRBJ2-7, the V gene TRBV21-1. TRBV21-1 is shown as a pseudogene. This CDR3 has 17 amino acids. The CDR3 DNA sequence: TGTGCCAGCAGCAAAGAGGAGTCGAGGGGCCAGGTCTACGAGCAGTACTTC. Protein: CASSKEESRGQVYEQYF.

The chain is built from TRBV10-3 and TRBJ2-2; the match to TRBD2 covers 9 bases. CDR3 length: 16 amino acids. With 5 bases clipped from V and 7 bases from J, the junction kept 11 bases outside the gene matches. Germline V gene lookup returns CDR1 ENHRY and CDR2 SYGVKD. CDR3 nucleotides: TGTGCCATCAGTACGGGTAGCGGGAGATTCGGCGGGGAGCTGTTTTTT. Protein product: CAISTGSGRFGGELFF.

CDR3 sequence: CASSVDRGPNNEQFF. For the CDR3, the DNA is TGTGCCAGCAGTGTGGACAGGGGGCCTAACAATGAGCAGTTCTTC. This sequence joins TRBV6-4 and TRBJ2-1, with 11 bases that match TRBD1. The CDR3 spans 15 residues. Unmatched junction bases numbered 4, after V lost 4 bases and J lost 5 bases. Germline V gene lookup returns CDR1 MRHNA and CDR2 SNTAGT.

This clone has only one observation. The chain joins TRBV19 to TRBJ1-1, with 7 bases that match TRBD1. The ends lost 2 bases at V and 5 bases at J; junction bases unmatched: 2. The CDR3 length is 13 residues. Germline CDR1 LNHDA, CDR2 SQIVND (reference sequence). This CDR3 reads CASSIPRGTEAFF. The DNA for the CDR3 is TGTGCCAGTAGTATACCCAGGGGGACTGAAGCTTTCTTT.

The J gene is TRBJ2-1, the V gene TRBV19; D tentatively fits TRBD1 or TRBD2 (5 bases each). Germline loops: CDR1 LNHDA, CDR2 SQIVND (reference sequence). V was clipped by 5 bases and J by 8 bases, with 16 bases between them. The length of the CDR3 is 14 residues. The CDR3: CASSWGGPLYEQFF. The CDR3 coding sequence is TGTGCCAGTAGTTGGGGCGGGCCTCTATATGAGCAGTTCTTC.

The genes are TRBV5-1 and TRBJ1-1, with D possibly TRBD1 on 6 matching bases. V shed 3 bases and J shed 0 bases, with 9 bases lying between them. The CDR3 length is 14 residues. Germline V gene sequence: CDR1 SGHRS, CDR2 YFSETQ. CDR3 loop: CASSSGQMNTEAFF. The CDR3 bases are TGCGCCAGCAGCTCTGGACAGATGAACACTGAAGCTTTCTTT.

This clone was seen a handful of times. The chain couples TRBV5-6 to TRBJ2-7; D call uncertain. Germline CDR1 and CDR2: SGHDT and YYEEEE. Between the trimmed V and J ends, which lost 6 bases and 6 bases, there was a span of 13 bases. This CDR3 contains 12 residues. The CDR3 nucleotides read TGTGCCAGCACCCGAGGTCTGGGCGAGCAGTACTTC. It is translated as CASTRGLGEQYF. Based on the CDR3 plus reference TRBV5-6 and TRBJ2-7, the full variable domain is DAGVTQSPTHLIKTRGQQVTLRCSPKSGHDTVSWYQQALGQGPQFIFQYYEEEERQRGNFPDRFSGHQFPNYSSELNVNALLLGDSALYLCASTRGLGEQYFGPGTRLTVT.

This rearrangement joins TRBV30 to TRBJ2-1; 13 bases fit TRBD2. V gave up 3 bases and J gave up 4 bases; unmatched junction bases: 3. This CDR3 spans 15 amino acids. The germline V gene encodes CDR1 GTSNPN and CDR2 SVGIG (reference sequence). The CDR3 DNA reads TGTGCCTGGAGGAAGGGACTAGCGGGGTACAATGAGCAGTTCTTC. Translation gives CAWRKGLAGYNEQFF.

This chain uses TRBV18 with TRBJ1-5, with D unclear. This CDR3 has 14 amino acids. The germline CDR1 and CDR2 sequences are KGHSH and LQKENI. Trimming shortened V by 6 bases and J by 2 bases, and 11 bases separated the two germline ends. The CDR3 is CASSLSGGNQPQHF. The CDR3 DNA reads TGTGCCAGCTCCCTTTCCGGGGGCAATCAGCCCCAGCATTTT. Variable domain in full (rest from reference TRBV18 and TRBJ1-5): NAGVMQNPRHLVRRRGQEARLRCSPMKGHSHVYWYRQLPEEGLKFMVYLQKENIIDESGMPKERFSAEFPKEGPSILRIQQVVRGDSAAYFCASSLSGGNQPQHFGDGTRLSIL.

This chain joins TRBV23-1 and TRBJ2-1; 9 bases align to TRBD2. TRBV23-1 falls under the ORF class, with uncertain function. Losses at the gene ends were 4 bases for V and 5 bases for J; bases not matched to a gene: 12. The CDR3 runs to 17 residues. CDR3 loop: CASSPQRTRLADNEQFF. CDR3 DNA: TGCGCCAGCAGTCCTCAACGTACGCGACTAGCGGACAATGAGCAGTTCTTC.

The chain has TRBV7-2 and TRBJ2-7, with D tentatively TRBD1 (5 bases). Trimming shortened V by 2 bases and J by 0 bases, and 8 bases separated the two germline ends. This CDR3 has 14 amino acids. Germline CDR1 is SGHTA and CDR2 is FQGNSA. The CDR3 region has the DNA TGTGCCAGCAGCTTATCAGGGTTCTCCTACGAGCAGTACTTC. Protein product: CASSLSGFSYEQYF.